This T cell receptor beta chain was documented in a study of spatial heterogeneity in lung cancer. At the level of the study: In cases with available follow-up PBMC samples, these were sequenced at a median of roughly 24 months after resection.

From the 5' RACE reads, TCRdb called clonotypes with MiXCR, one entry per CDR3 protein. The data hold tens of thousands of distinct CDR3 sequences, with less than 9.5% observed a single time. Indicated time point: blood at routine non-recurrence follow-up after resection. Whole RNA obtained from tumor, nontumor lung or frozen PBMC underwent sequencing without sorting. This clonotype was found many times. The specimen was PBMCs, collected at follow-up. The source of this sequence is a female donor with early-stage non-small cell lung cancer.

The CDR3: CASSESGTGTVYEQYF. As DNA, the CDR3 is TGTGCCAGCAGTGAATCTGGAACCGGGACAGTCTACGAGCAGTACTTC. The J gene is TRBJ2-7, the V gene TRBV25-1; 7 nucleotides match TRBD1. CDR3 size: 16 residues. V was clipped by 1 base and J by 3 bases; unmatched bases: 9. Germline V CDR1 and CDR2: MGHDK, SYGVNS.